The 5 T cell receptor beta chains reported below all come from one sample, sequenced in a study of CD8+ T cells in alopecia areata. Extraction and reverse transcription of RNA yielded cDNA as the sequencing template. Repertoires were generated with immunoSEQ multiplex PCR, while TCRdb's copy carries only in-frame clones and drops some. Of approximately 150,000 clones in the sample, around 64% were seen once. The sample was CD8+ T cells sorted from blood, taken at week 0. The receptors shown here come from a human donor with alopecia areata.

The chain links TRBV10-3 to TRBJ2-1; a weak D match, TRBD2 (7 bases). This CDR3 spans 14 amino acids. Germline V gene lookup returns CDR1 ENHRY and CDR2 SYGVKD. V was shortened by 10 bases and J by 7 bases, with 20 bases between the two germline ends. The CDR3 DNA sequence: TGTGCCACCAGGGCCGAGGGGGGGGAGAATGAGCAGTTCTTC. Translating gives CATRAEGGENEQFF.

This clone was found a few times. The chain has TRBV27 and TRBJ1-5, with D hard to call. CDR1 MNHEY and CDR2 SMNVEV come from the germline V gene (reference sequence). V was cut by 2 bases and J by 1 base, with 9 bases left in between. This CDR3 has 15 residues. CDR3 bases: TGTGCCAGCAGTTTAAGTACCAGAAGCAATCAGCCCCAGCATTTT. Residues: CASSLSTRSNQPQHF.

Only a few counts were recorded for this clone. The chain recombines TRBV7-2 with TRBJ1-2; tentative D call: TRBD1 (6 bases). V lost 8 bases to trimming and J lost 8 bases, with 18 bases between them. The CDR3 is 13 residues long. CDR1 and CDR2 from the germline V gene are SGHTA and FQGNSA. The CDR3 DNA reads TGTGCCAGCCCGCCGACAGGTCGGGGGGGCTACACCTTC. It translates to CASPPTGRGGYTF.

The chain couples TRBV29-1 to TRBJ1-1, with D perhaps matching TRBD1 (6 bases). Germline V CDR1 and CDR2: SQVTM, ANQGSEA. The V end lost 4 bases, the J end lost 3 bases, and 15 bases lay between the germline ends. CDR3 length: 14 residues. The CDR3 protein is CSVGLLGHDTEAFF. CDR3 in DNA: TGCAGCGTTGGTCTTCTGGGACATGACACTGAAGCTTTCTTT.

This clone appeared a few times. The chain carries TRBV19 and TRBJ1-1; no definite D call. V was shortened by 5 bases and J by 1 base, with 8 bases between the two germline ends. The CDR3 sequence is 13 residues long. The germline V gene has CDR1 LNHDA and CDR2 SQIVND (reference sequence). Here the CDR3 DNA reads TGTGCCAGTAGTCTCTGGGGGAACACTGAAGCTTTCTTT. It specifies CASSLWGNTEAFF.